These 11 T cell receptor beta chains originate from one sample sequenced in a study of blood T cell repertoires in COVID-19. TCRdb's table, derived via immunoSEQ multiplex PCR, lists solely in-frame clones and lacks some. In the table there are over 50,000 clones, more than 70% of which are singletons. Sequenced material: peripheral blood. The receptors stem from a man aged 60 to 75 with acute or convalescent COVID-19.

This chain joins TRBV5-1 and TRBJ2-7, with 9 bases matching TRBD1. CDR1 SGHRS and CDR2 YFSETQ come from the germline V gene. This CDR3 is 14 amino acids long. V was pared by 4 bases and J by 5 bases, with 7 bases of the junction left unmatched. The CDR3 reads CASSPGTGRNEQYF. The CDR3 coding sequence is TGCGCCAGCAGCCCCGGGACAGGGCGAAACGAGCAGTACTTC.

The chain carries TRBV21-1 and TRBJ1-3. TRBV21-1 is reported as a pseudogene. This CDR3 spans 12 amino acids. DNA of the CDR3: TGTGCCAGCAGCAACTACCGGGACTACCCTTATTTT. Amino acids: CASSNYRDYPYF.

This clone appeared a single time. The chain joins TRBV10-3 to TRBJ1-1; D is undetermined. This CDR3 is 14 amino acids long. V was trimmed by 6 bases and J by 2 bases, leaving 13 bases between them. CDR1 and CDR2 (germline): ENHRY, SYGVKD. The CDR3 here is CAIRAVDGNTEAFF. Here the CDR3 DNA reads TGTGCCATCAGGGCGGTGGATGGTAACACTGAAGCTTTCTTT.

The chain links TRBV28 to TRBJ1-4, with 7 bases that match TRBD1. Trimming cost V 5 bases and J 5 bases; bases outside gene matches: 5. Germline-derived CDR1 and CDR2 are MDHEN and SYDVKM. This CDR3 is built from 14 residues. DNA for the CDR3: TGTGCCAGCAGTACCGGCAGGGGGAATGAAAAACTGTTTTTT. Translation gives CASSTGRGNEKLFF.

The V and J genes are TRBV3-1 (or the pseudogene TRBV3-2) and TRBJ1-1; no reliable D call. Trimming cost V 4 bases and J 3 bases, with 12 bases left between them. This CDR3 has 14 amino acids. Germline V gene lookup returns CDR1 LGHDT and CDR2 YNNKEL (reference sequence). The DNA for the CDR3 is TGTGCCAGCAGCCGTACGGGTAAGGACACTGAAGCTTTCTTT. Protein: CASSRTGKDTEAFF.

V gene TRBV10-2 combines with J gene TRBJ1-1; no clear D. The V end lost 4 bases, the J end lost 1 base, and 16 bases lay between the germline ends. CDR1 and CDR2 from the germline V gene are WSHSY and SAAADI. The CDR3 runs to 16 residues. The CDR3 spells CASSGFKEPENTEAFF. The CDR3 nucleotides are TGCGCCAGCAGTGGATTTAAGGAGCCAGAGAACACTGAAGCTTTCTTT.

The chain links TRBV5-1 to TRBJ1-2; D remains ambiguous. Germline CDR1 SGHRS, CDR2 YFSETQ. The CDR3 runs 14 residues. V lost 0 bases and J 8 bases, leaving 14 bases between the germline ends. CDR3 protein: CASSLDNGEGGYTF. In DNA, the CDR3 is TGCGCCAGCAGCTTGGATAACGGGGAGGGAGGCTACACCTTC.

This clone was recorded only once. The chain employs TRBV3-1 (or the pseudogene TRBV3-2) and TRBJ1-2; D possibly corresponds to TRBD1 (5 bases). Trimming took 0 bases from V and 0 from J, leaving 14 bases between them. The germline V gene encodes CDR1 LGHDT and CDR2 YNNKEL (reference sequence). CDR3 length: 17 amino acids. The CDR3 region has the DNA TGTGCCAGCAGCCAAGAGGGTGTGGGGGGAGCTAACTATGGCTACACCTTC. Residues: CASSQEGVGGANYGYTF.

This clone was seen just once. The J gene is TRBJ1-2, the V gene TRBV7-2; D perhaps matches TRBD1 (5 bases). In germline, CDR1 is SGHTA, CDR2 FQGNSA. Trimming removed 5 bases at V and 5 bases at J, with 15 bases between. The CDR3 is made up of 14 amino acids. The CDR3: CASSPQGGDYGYTF. CDR3 nucleotide sequence: TGTGCCAGCAGCCCCCAGGGTGGGGATTATGGCTACACCTTC.

Worth noting for this clone: The junction departs from the called germline gene at one end, perhaps through a read error. The chain joins TRBV7-7 to TRBJ1-1; D remains ambiguous. The CDR3 is made up of 13 amino acids. In germline, CDR1 is SSHAT, CDR2 FNYEAQ (reference sequence). In DNA, the CDR3 is TGTGCTAGCAGCTTTGGAGAGAACACTGAAGCTTTCTTT. Its protein is CASSFGENTEAFF. Variable domain in full (rest from reference TRBV7-7 and TRBJ1-1): GAGVSQSPRYKVTKRGQDVTLRCDPISSHATLYWYQQALGQGPEFLTYFNYEAQPDKSGLPSDRFSAERPEGSISTLTIQRTEQRDSAMYRCASSFGENTEAFFGQGTRLTVV.

CDR3 region: CASSNDDRVGYTF. DNA of the CDR3: TGTGCCAGCAGTAACGACGACAGGGTTGGCTACACCTTC. The chain uses TRBV6-6 and TRBJ1-2, with TRBD1 identical over 7 bases. The CDR3 spans 13 residues. The germline CDR1 and CDR2 sequences are MNHNY and SVGAGI (reference sequence). The trim removed 5 bases at V and 7 bases at J, leaving 7 bases unmatched.